This entry is about one TCR beta chain. The CDR3 sequence is 13 residues long. V dropped 1 base and J dropped 1 base, with 4 bases sitting between them. CDR1 DFQATT and CDR2 SNEGSKA come from the germline V gene (reference sequence). This sample stems from a study of CD8 T cells in Susac syndrome. With random hexamers, roughly 0.45 to 1 ug RNA was reverse transcribed. A single record per CDR3 protein comes from TCRdb applying MiXCR to the immunoSEQ multiplex PCR reads. The sample consists of 100,000 to 150,000 distinct CDR3 sequences, roughly 94% of them appearing once. This TCR came from a human donor with Susac syndrome. The rearrangement uses TRBV20-1 and TRBJ2-2; D gene ambiguous. The sequenced sample consisted of CD8+ T cells from PBMCs. The CDR3 DNA reads TGCAGTGCTAGAGGGAAGAACACCGGGGAGCTGTTTTTT. Amino acid sequence: CSARGKNTGELFF.